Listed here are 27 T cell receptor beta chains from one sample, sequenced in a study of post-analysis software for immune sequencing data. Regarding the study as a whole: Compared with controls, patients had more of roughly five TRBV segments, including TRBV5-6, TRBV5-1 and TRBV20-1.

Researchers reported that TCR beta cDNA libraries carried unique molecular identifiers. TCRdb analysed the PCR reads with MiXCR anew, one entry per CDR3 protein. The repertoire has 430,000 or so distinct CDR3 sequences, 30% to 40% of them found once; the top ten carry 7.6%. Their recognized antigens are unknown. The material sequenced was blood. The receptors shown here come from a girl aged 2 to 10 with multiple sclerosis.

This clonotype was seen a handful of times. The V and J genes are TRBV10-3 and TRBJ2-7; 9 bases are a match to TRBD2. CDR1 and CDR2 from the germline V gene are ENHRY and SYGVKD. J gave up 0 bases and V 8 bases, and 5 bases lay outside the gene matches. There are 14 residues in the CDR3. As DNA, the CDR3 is TGTGCCATCTCAGCGGGAGGTAGCTCCTACGAGCAGTACTTC. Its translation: CAISAGGSSYEQYF.

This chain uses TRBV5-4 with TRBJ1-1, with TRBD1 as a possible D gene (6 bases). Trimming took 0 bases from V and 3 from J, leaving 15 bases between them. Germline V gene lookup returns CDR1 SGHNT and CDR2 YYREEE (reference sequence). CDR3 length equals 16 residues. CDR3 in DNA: TGTGCCAGCAGCTTGGCGTCAGGGGATTTGGACACTGAAGCTTTCTTT. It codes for CASSLASGDLDTEAFF.

Written as DNA, the CDR3 is TGTGCCACCAGAAACAGTACAGATACGCAGTATTTT. This codes for CATRNSTDTQYF. The genes are TRBV24-1 and TRBJ2-3; D is undetermined. V was clipped by 7 bases and J by 3 bases, with 7 bases between them. The germline gives CDR1 KGHDR, CDR2 SFDVKD. This CDR3 region has 12 residues.

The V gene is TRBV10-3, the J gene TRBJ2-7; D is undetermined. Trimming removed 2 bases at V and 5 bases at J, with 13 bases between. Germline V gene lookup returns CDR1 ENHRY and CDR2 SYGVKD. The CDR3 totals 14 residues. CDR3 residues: CAISEARKRDEQYF. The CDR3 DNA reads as TGTGCCATCAGTGAGGCCCGAAAACGGGACGAGCAGTACTTC.

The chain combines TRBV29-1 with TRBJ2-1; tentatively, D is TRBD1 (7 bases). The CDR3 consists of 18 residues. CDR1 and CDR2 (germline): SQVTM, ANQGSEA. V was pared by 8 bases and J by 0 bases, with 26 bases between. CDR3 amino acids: CSSRRAGGSTSSYNEQFF. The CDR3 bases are TGCAGCTCACGGAGGGCAGGGGGATCAACAAGCTCCTACAATGAGCAGTTCTTC.

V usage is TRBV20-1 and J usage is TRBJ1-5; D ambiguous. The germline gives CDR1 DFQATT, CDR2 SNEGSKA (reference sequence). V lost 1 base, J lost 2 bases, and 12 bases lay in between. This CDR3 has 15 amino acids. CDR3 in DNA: TGCAGTGCTAGAGTATGGAAGGTGGGCAATCAGCCCCAGCATTTT. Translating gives CSARVWKVGNQPQHF.

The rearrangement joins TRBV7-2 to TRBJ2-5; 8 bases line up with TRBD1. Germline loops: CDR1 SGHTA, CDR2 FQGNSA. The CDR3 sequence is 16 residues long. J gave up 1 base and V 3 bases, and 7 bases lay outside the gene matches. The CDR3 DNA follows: TGTGCCAGCAGCTTGAAGGACAGGGTGATCCAAGAGACCCAGTACTTC. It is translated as CASSLKDRVIQETQYF.

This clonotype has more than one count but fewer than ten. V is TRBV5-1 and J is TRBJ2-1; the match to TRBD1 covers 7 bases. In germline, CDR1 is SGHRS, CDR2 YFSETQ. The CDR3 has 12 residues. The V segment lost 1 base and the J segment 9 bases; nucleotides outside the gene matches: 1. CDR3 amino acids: CASSLQGVEQFF. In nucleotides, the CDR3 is TGCGCCAGCAGCTTGCAGGGGGTTGAGCAGTTCTTC.

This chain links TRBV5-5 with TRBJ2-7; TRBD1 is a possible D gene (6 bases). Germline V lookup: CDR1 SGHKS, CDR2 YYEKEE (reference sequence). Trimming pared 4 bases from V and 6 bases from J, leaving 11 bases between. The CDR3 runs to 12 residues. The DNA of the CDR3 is TGTGCCAGCAGCCTCGACAGGATCGAGCAGTACTTC. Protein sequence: CASSLDRIEQYF.

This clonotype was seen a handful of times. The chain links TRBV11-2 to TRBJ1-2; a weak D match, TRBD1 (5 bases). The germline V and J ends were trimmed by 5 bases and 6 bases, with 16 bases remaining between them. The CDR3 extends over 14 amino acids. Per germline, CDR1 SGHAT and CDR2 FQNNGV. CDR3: CASSIQGETDGYTF. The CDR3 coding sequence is TGTGCCAGCAGCATCCAGGGTGAGACGGATGGCTACACCTTC.

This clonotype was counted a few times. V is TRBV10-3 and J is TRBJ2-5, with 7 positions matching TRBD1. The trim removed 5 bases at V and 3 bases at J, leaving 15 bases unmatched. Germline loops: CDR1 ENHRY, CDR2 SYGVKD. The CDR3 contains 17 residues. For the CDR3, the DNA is TGTGCCATCAGTCCATCACCACCTCGGGACAGAAAAGAGACCCAGTACTTC. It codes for CAISPSPPRDRKETQYF.

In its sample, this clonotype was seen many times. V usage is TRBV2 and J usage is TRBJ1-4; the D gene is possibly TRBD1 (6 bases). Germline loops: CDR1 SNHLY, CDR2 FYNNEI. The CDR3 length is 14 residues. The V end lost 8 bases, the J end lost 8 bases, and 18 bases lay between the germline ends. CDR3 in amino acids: CASAGGLPGEKLFF. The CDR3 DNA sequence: TGTGCCAGCGCGGGGGGGCTCCCTGGAGAAAAACTGTTTTTT.

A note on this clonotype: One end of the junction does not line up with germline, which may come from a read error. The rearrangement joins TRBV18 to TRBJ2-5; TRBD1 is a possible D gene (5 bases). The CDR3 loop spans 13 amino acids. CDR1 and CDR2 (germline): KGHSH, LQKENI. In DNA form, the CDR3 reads TGTACCAGCTCACCAGGGTACCAAGAGACCCAGTACTTC. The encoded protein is CTSSPGYQETQYF.

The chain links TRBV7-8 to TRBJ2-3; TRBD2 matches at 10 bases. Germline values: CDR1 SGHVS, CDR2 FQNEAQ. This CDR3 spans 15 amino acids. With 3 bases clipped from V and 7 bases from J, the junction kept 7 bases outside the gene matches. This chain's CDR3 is CASSFSGGAWNTQYF. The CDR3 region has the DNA TGTGCCAGCAGCTTCAGCGGGGGGGCGTGGAATACGCAGTATTTT.

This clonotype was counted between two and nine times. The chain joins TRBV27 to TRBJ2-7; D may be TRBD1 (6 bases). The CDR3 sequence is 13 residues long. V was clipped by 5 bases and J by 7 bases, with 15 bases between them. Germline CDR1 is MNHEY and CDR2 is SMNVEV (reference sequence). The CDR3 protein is CASSPFGGYEQYF. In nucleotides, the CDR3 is TGTGCCAGCAGTCCCTTTGGGGGCTATGAGCAGTACTTC.

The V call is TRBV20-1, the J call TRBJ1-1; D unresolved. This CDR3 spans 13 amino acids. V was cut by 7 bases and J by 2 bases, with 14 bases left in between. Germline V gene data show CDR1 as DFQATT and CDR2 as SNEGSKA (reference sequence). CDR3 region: CSGWLVGNTEAFF. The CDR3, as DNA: TGCAGTGGGTGGCTGGTAGGAAACACTGAAGCTTTCTTT.

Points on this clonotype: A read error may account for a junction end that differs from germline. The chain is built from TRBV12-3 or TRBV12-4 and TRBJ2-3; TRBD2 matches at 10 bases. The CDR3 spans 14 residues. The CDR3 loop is CASSSGGAVDAQYF. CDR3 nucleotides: TGTGCCAGCAGCAGCGGGGGGGCCGTAGATGCGCAGTATTTT.

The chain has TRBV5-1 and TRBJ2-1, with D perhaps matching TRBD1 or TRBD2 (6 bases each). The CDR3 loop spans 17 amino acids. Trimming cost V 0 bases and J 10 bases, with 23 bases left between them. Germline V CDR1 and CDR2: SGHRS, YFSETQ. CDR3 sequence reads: CASSLVGGQARPGEQFF. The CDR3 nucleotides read TGCGCCAGCAGCTTGGTGGGGGGACAAGCCCGGCCGGGGGAGCAGTTCTTC.

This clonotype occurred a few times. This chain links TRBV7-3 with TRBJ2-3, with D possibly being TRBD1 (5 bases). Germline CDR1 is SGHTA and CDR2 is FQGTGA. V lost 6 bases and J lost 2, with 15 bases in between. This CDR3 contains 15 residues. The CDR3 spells CASSLGAANTDTQYF. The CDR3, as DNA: TGTGCCAGCAGTTTAGGGGCAGCCAACACAGATACGCAGTATTTT.

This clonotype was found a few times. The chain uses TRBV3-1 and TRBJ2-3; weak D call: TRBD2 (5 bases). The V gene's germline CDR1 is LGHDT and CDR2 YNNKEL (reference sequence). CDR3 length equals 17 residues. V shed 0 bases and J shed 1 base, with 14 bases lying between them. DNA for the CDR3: TGTGCCAGCAGCCAAGACCGCGGGCCTTCAGGCACAGATACGCAGTATTTT. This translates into CASSQDRGPSGTDTQYF.

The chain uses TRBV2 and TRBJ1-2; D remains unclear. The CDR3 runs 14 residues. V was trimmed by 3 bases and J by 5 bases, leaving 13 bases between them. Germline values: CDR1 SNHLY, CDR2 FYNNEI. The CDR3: CASSDYVRRYGYTF. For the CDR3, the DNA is TGTGCCAGCAGTGACTATGTCAGGAGGTATGGCTACACCTTC.

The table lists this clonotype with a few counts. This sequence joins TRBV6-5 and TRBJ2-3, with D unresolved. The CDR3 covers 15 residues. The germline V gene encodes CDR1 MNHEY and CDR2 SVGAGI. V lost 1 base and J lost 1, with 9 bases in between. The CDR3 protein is CASSYWADRTDTQYF. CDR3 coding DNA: TGTGCCAGCAGTTACTGGGCGGACCGCACAGATACGCAGTATTTT.

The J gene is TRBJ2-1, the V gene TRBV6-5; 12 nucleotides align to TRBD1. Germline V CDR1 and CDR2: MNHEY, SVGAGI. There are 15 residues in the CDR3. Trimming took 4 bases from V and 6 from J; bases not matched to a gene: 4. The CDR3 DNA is TGTGCCAGCAGTTCGGGACAGGGGGCTCTCAATGAGCAGTTCTTC. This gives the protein CASSSGQGALNEQFF.

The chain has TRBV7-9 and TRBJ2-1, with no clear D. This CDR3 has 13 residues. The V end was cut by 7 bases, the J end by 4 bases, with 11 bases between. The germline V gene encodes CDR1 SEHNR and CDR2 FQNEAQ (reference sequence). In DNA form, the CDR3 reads TGTGCCAGCACCGTTCCCCAATACAATGAGCAGTTCTTC. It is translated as CASTVPQYNEQFF.

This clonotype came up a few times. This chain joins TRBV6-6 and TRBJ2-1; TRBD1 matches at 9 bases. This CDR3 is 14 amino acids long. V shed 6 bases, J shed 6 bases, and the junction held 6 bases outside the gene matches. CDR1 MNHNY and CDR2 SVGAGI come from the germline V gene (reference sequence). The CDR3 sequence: CASRLGTGLNEQFF. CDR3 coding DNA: TGTGCCAGCAGACTGGGGACAGGGCTCAATGAGCAGTTCTTC.

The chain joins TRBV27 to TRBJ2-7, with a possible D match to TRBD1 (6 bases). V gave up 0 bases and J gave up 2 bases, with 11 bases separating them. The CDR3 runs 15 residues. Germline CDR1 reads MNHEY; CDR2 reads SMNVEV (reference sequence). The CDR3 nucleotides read TGTGCCAGCAGTTTATCCCAGGGGTATACCTACGAGCAGTACTTC. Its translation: CASSLSQGYTYEQYF.

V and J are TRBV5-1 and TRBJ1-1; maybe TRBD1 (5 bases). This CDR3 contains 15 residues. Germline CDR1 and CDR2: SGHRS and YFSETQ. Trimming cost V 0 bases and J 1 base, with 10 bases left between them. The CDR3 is CASSLEGPGNTEAFF. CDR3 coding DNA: TGCGCCAGCAGCTTGGAGGGGCCGGGGAACACTGAAGCTTTCTTT.